Below are 3 T cell receptor beta chains sequenced from a single sample in a study of PD-L1 blockade in urothelial cancer. Measured with immunoSEQ multiplex PCR; TCRdb has only the in-frame clones, and not every one. Among 70,000 to 90,000 clones listed, about four fifths were seen once. The source material was PBMCs, sampled around atezolizumab (anti-PD-L1) treatment. These receptors were collected from a man in his sixties or seventies with urothelial cancer.

This clone was counted once. V gene TRBV28 combines with J gene TRBJ1-2, with D possibly TRBD1 on 5 matching bases. Germline assignment: CDR1 MDHEN and CDR2 SYDVKM. V lost 4 bases and J lost 5, with 14 bases in between. The CDR3 consists of 14 residues. The CDR3 reads CASSSLGGFYGYTF. The CDR3 DNA follows: TGTGCCAGCAGTTCCCTCGGGGGATTTTATGGCTACACCTTC.

The J gene is TRBJ2-7, the V gene TRBV19, with a possible D match to TRBD2 (6 bases). V lost 6 bases, J lost 2 bases, and 17 bases lay in between. The CDR3 covers 15 residues. Germline V gene data show CDR1 as LNHDA and CDR2 as SQIVND (reference sequence). The CDR3 nucleotides read TGTGCCAGTAGCCCGCGGGACTCCCACACCTACGAGCAGTACTTC. Translation: CASSPRDSHTYEQYF.

The chain links TRBV12-5 to TRBJ2-7; TRBD2 might be the D (6 bases). The length of the CDR3 is 16 residues. Per the germline V gene, CDR1 is LGHNT and CDR2 is FRNRAP. V was clipped by 0 bases and J by 0 bases, with 12 bases between them. The CDR3 here is CASGLVPRTNSYEQYF. The CDR3 DNA sequence: TGTGCTAGTGGTTTGGTCCCGCGGACTAACTCCTACGAGCAGTACTTC.